The clone carrying this T cell receptor (beta chain) was observed a handful of times. Its antigen is not identified. This CDR3 contains 17 residues. Trimming took 6 bases from V and 4 from J; bases not matched to a gene: 14. CDR1 is SQVTM, CDR2 ANQGSEA, per germline. The sample is drawn from a study of regulatory T cells in long-lasting Graves disease. Building the TCR beta libraries relied on iRepertoire HTBI primers, and CDR3 regions underwent Arm-PCR. TCRdb independently ran MiXCR on the multiplex PCR reads; one entry per CDR3 protein. The table has a few hundred thousand distinct CDR3 sequences, roughly a fifth seen once. Study results and caveats: Persistent Graves' patients showed reduced TCR diversity versus newly diagnosed patients. Sharing of public clonotypes was greater in persistent patients (2,741) than in new patients (roughly 970). Under persistent disease, TRBV28, TRBJ1-2 and TRBJ2-5 were used preferentially.

Time point specified: persistent/refractory GD, antithyroid drugs over 5 years with positive TRAb. PBMCs were the source of the RNA used for TCR sequencing. Patients of an endocrinology department in Xi'an, China, were included. The sequence was collected from a female donor with Graves disease. Material: peripheral blood mononuclear cells (PBMCs), obtained when the disease was refractory, from a patient treated with antithyroid drugs. The genes are TRBV29-1 and TRBJ2-7, with 14 nucleotides matching TRBD2. The DNA for the CDR3 is TGCAGCGTAATCCGCGCTCTCGGGACTAGCGGGAGATACGAGCAGTACTTC. It is translated as CSVIRALGTSGRYEQYF.